This TCR beta chain was identified in a study of blood T cell repertoires in COVID-19. At the level of the study: Some COVID-19 samples were acute and others convalescent; all came from the United States, Italy and Spain. The cDNA or gDNA used as material had been derived from T cells, B-cell-depleted T cells, or PBMCs.

In the source study's methods: Estimates of nucleated cell counts were drawn from the amplification of reference gene primers. Clones were read by immunoSEQ multiplex PCR, and TCRdb kept only the in-frame ones, dropping some. From that table come the V and J calls and clone size; the DNA was used to work out D and trimming. In the table there are about 310,000 clones, around 87% of which are singletons. In this sample, this clone turned up a few times. From germline, CDR1 is SEHNR and CDR2 FQNEAQ (reference sequence). The CDR3 totals 14 residues. The V segment lost 4 bases and the J segment 5 bases; nucleotides outside the gene matches: 7.

The receptor's source is a woman aged 45 to 65 who had recovered from COVID-19. The sample consisted of peripheral blood. The chain employs TRBV7-9 and TRBJ1-2; 7 bases are a match to TRBD1. CDR3 DNA sequence: TGTGCCAGCAGCTCCAAGGGGGCAGAGTATGGCTACACCTTC. It encodes CASSSKGAEYGYTF.